Listed here are 2 T cell receptor beta chains from one sample, sequenced in a study of response to subunit inactivated influenza vaccine. TCRdb called the RT-PCR reads again in MiXCR, with one record for every CDR3 protein. The repertoire holds roughly 650,000 distinct CDR3 sequences, around 14% seen once, with roughly 12% in the top ten. The sample was PBMCs from blood, taken 12 days after vaccination. All receptors derive from a man aged 45-65 years who received an inactivated influenza vaccine.

The chain couples TRBV4-2 to TRBJ2-7, with 10 bases that match TRBD2. Germline CDR1 reads LGHNA; CDR2 reads YNFKEQ. CDR3 length: 18 amino acids. J gave up 7 bases and V 1 base, and 16 bases lay outside the gene matches. The CDR3 sequence is CASSQGIAGGIWAEEQYF. CDR3 bases: TGTGCCAGCAGCCAAGGGATAGCGGGAGGAATCTGGGCGGAAGAGCAGTACTTC.

The rearrangement links TRBV24-1 to TRBJ2-5; D possibly corresponds to TRBD1 (6 bases). V dropped 1 base and J dropped 3 bases, with 11 bases sitting between them. Germline V gene data show CDR1 as KGHDR and CDR2 as SFDVKD. CDR3 size: 15 residues. CDR3: CATSDLQGPEETQYF. CDR3 nucleotides: TGTGCCACCAGTGATTTACAGGGACCAGAAGAGACCCAGTACTTC.